Detailed here is one T cell receptor (beta chain). This CDR3 is 17 amino acids long. The germline V and J ends were trimmed by 0 bases and 2 bases, with 17 bases remaining between them. The data stem from a study of blood T cells in healthy people across ages. Study overall: T cells yielded about one barcoded beta molecule per two cells through template switching.

Donors each provided 7.5 to 10 milliliters of peripheral blood. Total RNA, at least 5 micrograms per sample, was extracted from PBMCs. For the second PCR, which ran for roughly 6 to 12 cycles, a sample-barcoded 5' primer and a J-beta primer mix were used. Each cDNA molecule was tagged by a template-switch adaptor that had 12 random nucleotides. TCRdb passed the 5' RACE reads through MiXCR, listing each CDR3 protein once. This table holds 450,000 to 700,000 distinct CDR3 sequences, about 25% found once. This receptor was taken from a woman aged 70-85 years in good health. This chain links TRBV23-1 with TRBJ2-7; no definite D call. TRBV23-1 qualifies as an ORF whose function is uncertain. The sequenced material came from blood. This CDR3 reads CASSQSPLGGQTYEQYF. CDR3 nucleotide sequence: TGCGCCAGCAGTCAATCGCCCCTCGGCGGCCAAACCTACGAGCAGTACTTC.